This TCR beta chain was retrieved from a study of CD8+ T cells in alopecia areata. The overall study: Twice daily, treated patients received 5 to 10 mg of oral tofacitinib. Study-wide results and limits: For lesional scalp, especially alopecia totalis/universalis, clonality was higher than in normal scalp. Compared with mice, patients displayed less clear TCR sharing, possibly for HLA-related reasons. Normal-skin resident alphabeta T cells also appear among scalp sample sequences.

A note on this clone: The antigen is unknown.

RNA extraction was followed by reverse transcription into cDNA, which acted as the sequencing template. Method: immunoSEQ multiplex PCR; TCRdb's copy keeps in-frame clones and lacks some. This sample has roughly 250,000 clones, with approximately 61% found just once. From germline, CDR1 is SGDLS and CDR2 YYNGEE. The CDR3 extends over 17 amino acids. The ends were cut back, 2 bases at V and 0 bases at J, with 12 bases in the middle. This chain uses TRBV9 with TRBJ2-6; either TRBD1 or TRBD2 may fit D (5 bases each). The sequence came from a human donor with alopecia areata. The source was CD4+ T cells sorted from blood, collected at week 0. The CDR3, as DNA: TGTGCCAGCAGCGTGGGACCGCTTTACTCTGGGGCCAACGTCCTGACTTTC. It is translated as CASSVGPLYSGANVLTF.